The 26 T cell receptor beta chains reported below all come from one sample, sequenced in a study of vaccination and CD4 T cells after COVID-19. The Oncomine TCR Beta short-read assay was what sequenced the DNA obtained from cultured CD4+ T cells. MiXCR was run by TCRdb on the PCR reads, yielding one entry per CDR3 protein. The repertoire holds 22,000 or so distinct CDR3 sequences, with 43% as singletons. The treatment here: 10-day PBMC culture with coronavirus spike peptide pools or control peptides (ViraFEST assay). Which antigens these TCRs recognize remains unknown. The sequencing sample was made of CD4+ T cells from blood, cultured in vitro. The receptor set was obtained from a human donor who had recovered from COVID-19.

CDR3 region: CSARDQLQGGTGELFF. In DNA form, the CDR3 reads TGCAGTGCTAGAGACCAGCTACAGGGGGGGACCGGGGAGCTGTTTTTT. The chain employs TRBV20-1 and TRBJ2-2; possible D gene TRBD1, 8 bases. The CDR3 spans 16 residues. Germline-derived CDR1 and CDR2 are DFQATT and SNEGSKA (reference sequence). V was shortened by 0 bases and J by 5 bases, with 16 bases between the two germline ends.

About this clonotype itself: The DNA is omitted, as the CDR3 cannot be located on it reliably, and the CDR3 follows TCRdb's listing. The CDR3 loop reads CASSTSGQGWQYF. This sequence joins TRBV6-1 and TRBJ2-7; the table calls TRBD1, which could not be checked here. CDR1 is MNHNS and CDR2 is SASEGT in the germline V gene. The CDR3 has 13 residues if both end residues are counted.

This CDR3 is CASSLSGGGHRTPYSNQPQHF. In DNA form, the CDR3 reads TGTGCCAGCAGTTTATCGGGGGGGGGACACAGGACGCCCTATAGCAATCAGCCCCAGCATTTT. V and J are TRBV27 and TRBJ1-5; TRBD1 is a possible D gene (6 bases). Trimming removed 0 bases from V and 0 bases from J, with 24 bases in between. The CDR3 has 21 amino acids. The germline gives CDR1 MNHEY, CDR2 SMNVEV (reference sequence).

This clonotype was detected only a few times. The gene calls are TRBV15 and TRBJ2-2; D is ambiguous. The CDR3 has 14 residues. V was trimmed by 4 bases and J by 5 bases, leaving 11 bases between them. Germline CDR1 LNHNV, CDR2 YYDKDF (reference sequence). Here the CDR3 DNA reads TGTGCCACCAGCATTAAGGGCAGAACCGGGGAGCTGTTTTTT. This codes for CATSIKGRTGELFF.

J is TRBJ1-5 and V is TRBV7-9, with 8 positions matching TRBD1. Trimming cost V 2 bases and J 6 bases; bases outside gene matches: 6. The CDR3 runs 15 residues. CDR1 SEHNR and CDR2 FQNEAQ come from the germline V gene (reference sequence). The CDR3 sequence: CASSLQGAGTQPQHF. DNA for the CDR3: TGTGCCAGCAGCTTACAGGGGGCGGGAACTCAGCCCCAGCATTTT.

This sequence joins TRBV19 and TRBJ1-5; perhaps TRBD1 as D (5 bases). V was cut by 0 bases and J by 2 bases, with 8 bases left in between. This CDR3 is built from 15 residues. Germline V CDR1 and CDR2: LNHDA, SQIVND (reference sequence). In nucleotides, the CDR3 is TGTGCCAGTAGTATAGACAGGGCCGGCAATCAGCCCCAGCATTTT. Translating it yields CASSIDRAGNQPQHF.

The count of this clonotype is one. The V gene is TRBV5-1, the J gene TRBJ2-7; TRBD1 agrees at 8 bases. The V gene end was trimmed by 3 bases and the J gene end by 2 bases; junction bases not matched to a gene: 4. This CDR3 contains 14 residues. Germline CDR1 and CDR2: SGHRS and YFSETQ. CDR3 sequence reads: CASSSDRVTYEQYF. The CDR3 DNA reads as TGCGCCAGCAGCTCGGACAGGGTAACCTACGAGCAGTACTTC. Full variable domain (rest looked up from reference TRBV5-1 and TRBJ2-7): KAGVTQTPRYLIKTRGQQVTLSCSPISGHRSVSWYQQTPGQGLQFLFEYFSETQRNKGNFPGRFSGRQFSNSRSEMNVSTLELGDSALYLCASSSDRVTYEQYFGPGTRLTVT.

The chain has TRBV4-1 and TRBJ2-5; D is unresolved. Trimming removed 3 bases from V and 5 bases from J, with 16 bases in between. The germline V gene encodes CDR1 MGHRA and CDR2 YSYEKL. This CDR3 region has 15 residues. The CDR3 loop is CASSQDARQAETQYF. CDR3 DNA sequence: TGCGCCAGCAGCCAGGATGCAAGGCAGGCGGAGACCCAGTACTTC.

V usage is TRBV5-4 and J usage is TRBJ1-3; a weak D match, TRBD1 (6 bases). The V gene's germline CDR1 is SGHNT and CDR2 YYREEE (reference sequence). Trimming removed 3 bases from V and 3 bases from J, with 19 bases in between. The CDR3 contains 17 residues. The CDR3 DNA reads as TGTGCCAGCAGCTCTTATACAGGGCCTCGAGGTGGAAACACCATATATTTT. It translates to CASSSYTGPRGGNTIYF. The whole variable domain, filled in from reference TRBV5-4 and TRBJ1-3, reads ETGVTQSPTHLIKTRGQQVTLRCSSQSGHNTVSWYQQALGQGPQFIFQYYREEENGRGNFPPRFSGLQFPNYSSELNVNALELDDSALYLCASSSYTGPRGGNTIYFGEGSWLTVV.

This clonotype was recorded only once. The DNA of the CDR3 is TGTGCCAGCTCACCATTGCAAGGGTCTGGGAACACTGAAGCTTTCTTT. It encodes CASSPLQGSGNTEAFF. V and J are TRBV18 and TRBJ1-1; D remains ambiguous. Germline V gene data show CDR1 as KGHSH and CDR2 as LQKENI. The V end was cut by 2 bases, the J end by 1 base, with 14 bases between. There are 16 residues in the CDR3.

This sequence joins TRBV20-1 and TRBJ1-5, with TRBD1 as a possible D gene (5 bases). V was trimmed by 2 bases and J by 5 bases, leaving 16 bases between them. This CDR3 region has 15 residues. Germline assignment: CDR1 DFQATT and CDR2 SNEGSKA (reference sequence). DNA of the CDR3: TGCAGTGCTAGACGACAGCCAACTATTTATCAGCCCCAGCATTTT. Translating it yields CSARRQPTIYQPQHF.

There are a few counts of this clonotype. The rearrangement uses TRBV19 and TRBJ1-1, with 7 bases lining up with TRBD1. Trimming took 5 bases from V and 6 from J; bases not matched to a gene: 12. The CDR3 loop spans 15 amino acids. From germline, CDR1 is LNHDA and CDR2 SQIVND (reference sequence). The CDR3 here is CASSYGQAASAEAFF. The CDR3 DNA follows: TGTGCCAGTAGTTACGGACAGGCAGCGTCCGCTGAAGCTTTCTTT.

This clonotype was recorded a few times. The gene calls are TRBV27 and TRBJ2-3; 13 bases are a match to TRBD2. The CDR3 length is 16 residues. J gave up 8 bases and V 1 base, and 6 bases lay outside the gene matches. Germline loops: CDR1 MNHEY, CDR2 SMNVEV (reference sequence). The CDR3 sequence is CASSLYTSGGASTQYF. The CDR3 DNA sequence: TGTGCCAGCAGTTTATATACTAGCGGGGGGGCAAGTACGCAGTATTTT.

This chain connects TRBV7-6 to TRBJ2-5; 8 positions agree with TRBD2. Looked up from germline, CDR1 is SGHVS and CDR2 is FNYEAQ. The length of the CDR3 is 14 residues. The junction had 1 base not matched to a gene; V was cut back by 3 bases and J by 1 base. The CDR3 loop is CASSFRGGQETQYF. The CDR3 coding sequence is TGTGCCAGCAGCTTCCGGGGGGGCCAAGAGACCCAGTACTTC.

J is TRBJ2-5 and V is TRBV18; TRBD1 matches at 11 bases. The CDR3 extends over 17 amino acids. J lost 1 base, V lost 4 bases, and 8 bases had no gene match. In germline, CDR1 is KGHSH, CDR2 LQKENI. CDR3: CASSLQPGTGGQETQYF. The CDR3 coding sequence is TGTGCCAGCTCACTGCAACCCGGGACAGGGGGCCAAGAGACCCAGTACTTC.

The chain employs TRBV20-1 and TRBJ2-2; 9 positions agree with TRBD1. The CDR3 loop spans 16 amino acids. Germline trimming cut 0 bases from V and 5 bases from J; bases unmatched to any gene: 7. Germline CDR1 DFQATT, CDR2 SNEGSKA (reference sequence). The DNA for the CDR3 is TGCAGTGCTAGAGACTATACAGGGGGCGGTACCGGGGAGCTGTTTTTT. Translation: CSARDYTGGGTGELFF.

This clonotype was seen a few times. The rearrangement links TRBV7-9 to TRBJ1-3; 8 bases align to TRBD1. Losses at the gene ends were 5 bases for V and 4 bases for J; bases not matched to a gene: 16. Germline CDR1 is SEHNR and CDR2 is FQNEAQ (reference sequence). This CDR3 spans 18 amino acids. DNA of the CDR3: TGTGCCAGCAGCCCACCGCCGGGACAGGTGACTGGAGGAAACACCATATATTTT. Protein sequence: CASSPPPGQVTGGNTIYF.

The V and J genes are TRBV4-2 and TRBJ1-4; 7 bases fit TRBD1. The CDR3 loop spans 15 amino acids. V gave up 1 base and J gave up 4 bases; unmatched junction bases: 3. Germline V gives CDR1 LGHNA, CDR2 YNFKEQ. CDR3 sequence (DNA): TGTGCCAGCAGCCAAGGGACAGGCAGTAATGAAAAACTGTTTTTT. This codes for CASSQGTGSNEKLFF.

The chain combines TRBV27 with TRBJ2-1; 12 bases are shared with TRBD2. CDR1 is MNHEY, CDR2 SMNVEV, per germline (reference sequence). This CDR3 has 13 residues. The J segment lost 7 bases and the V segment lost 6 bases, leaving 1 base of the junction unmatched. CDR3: CASRTSGSNEQFF. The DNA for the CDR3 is TGTGCCAGCAGGACTAGCGGGAGTAATGAGCAGTTCTTC.

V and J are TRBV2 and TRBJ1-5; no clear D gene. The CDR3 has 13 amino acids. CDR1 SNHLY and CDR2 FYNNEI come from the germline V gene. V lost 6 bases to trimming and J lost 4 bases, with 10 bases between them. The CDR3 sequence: CASRSRRNQPQHF. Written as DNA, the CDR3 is TGTGCCAGCAGGTCCAGGAGAAATCAGCCCCAGCATTTT.

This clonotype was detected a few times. The CDR3 sequence: CATMGGDRYNEQFF. CDR3 DNA: TGTGCCACCATGGGGGGGGATCGCTACAATGAGCAGTTCTTC. The chain has TRBV24-1 and TRBJ2-1; 7 nucleotides align to TRBD2. The junction had 6 bases not matched to a gene; V was cut back by 8 bases and J by 3 bases. The CDR3 spans 14 residues. Germline V gene sequence: CDR1 KGHDR, CDR2 SFDVKD.

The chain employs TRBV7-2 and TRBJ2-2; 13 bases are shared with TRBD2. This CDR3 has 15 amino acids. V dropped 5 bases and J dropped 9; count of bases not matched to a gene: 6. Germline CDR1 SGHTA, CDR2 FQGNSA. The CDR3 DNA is TGTGCCAGCAGCCACGGACTAGCGGGAGCCCGGGAGCTGTTTTTT. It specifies CASSHGLAGARELFF.

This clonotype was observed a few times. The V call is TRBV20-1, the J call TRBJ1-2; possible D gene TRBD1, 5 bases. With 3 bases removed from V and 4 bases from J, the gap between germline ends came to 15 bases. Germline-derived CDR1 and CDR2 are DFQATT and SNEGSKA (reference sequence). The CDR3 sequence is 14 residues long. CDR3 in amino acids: CSASFSMDIYGYTF. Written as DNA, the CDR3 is TGCAGTGCTAGCTTTTCGATGGACATCTATGGCTACACCTTC.

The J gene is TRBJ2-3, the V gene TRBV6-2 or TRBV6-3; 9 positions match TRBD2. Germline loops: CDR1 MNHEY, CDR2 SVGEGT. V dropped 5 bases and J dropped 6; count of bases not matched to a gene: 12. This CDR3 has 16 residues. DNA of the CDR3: TGTGCCAGCAGTACTCAACTAGCGGGTCATGCGGATACGCAGTATTTT. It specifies CASSTQLAGHADTQYF.

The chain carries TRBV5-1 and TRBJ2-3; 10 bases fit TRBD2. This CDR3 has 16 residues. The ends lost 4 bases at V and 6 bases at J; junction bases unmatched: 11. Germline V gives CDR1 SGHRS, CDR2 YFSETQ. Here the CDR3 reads CASSPGIAGGPDTQYF. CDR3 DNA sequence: TGCGCCAGCAGCCCGGGAATAGCGGGAGGCCCGGATACGCAGTATTTT.

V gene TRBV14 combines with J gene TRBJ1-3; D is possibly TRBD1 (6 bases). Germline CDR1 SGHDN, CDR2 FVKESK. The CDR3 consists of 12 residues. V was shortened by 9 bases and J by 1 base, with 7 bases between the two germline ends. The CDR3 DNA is TGTGCCAGTCAGGGGTCTGGAAACACCATATATTTT. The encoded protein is CASQGSGNTIYF.